The clone carrying this T cell receptor beta chain has ten or more counts. The data belong to a study of blood T cell repertoires in COVID-19. Profiling relied on immunoSEQ multiplex PCR, and the TCRdb table lists in-frame clones only, not all of them. This table holds some 240,000 clones, more than 65% found once. V gave up 4 bases and J gave up 5 bases, with 5 bases separating them. The length of the CDR3 is 11 residues. Germline V gene data show CDR1 as LNHDA and CDR2 as SQIVND (reference sequence). J is TRBJ2-5 and V is TRBV19, with D unresolved. The material sequenced was PBMCs or T cells enriched from blood (not recorded which). The origin of this receptor is a man in his fifties or sixties who had recovered from COVID-19. The CDR3 protein is CASSKEETQYF. The DNA of the CDR3 is TGTGCCAGTAGTAAGGAGGAGACCCAGTACTTC.